This entry is about one T cell receptor beta chain. The CDR3 extends over 15 amino acids. CDR1 and CDR2 from the germline V gene are MGHRA and YSYEKL. Germline trimming cut 8 bases from V and 3 bases from J; bases unmatched to any gene: 12. In the authors' methods: Estimation of nucleated cell counts was performed using reference gene primer amplification. TCRdb's copy holds only in-frame clones and misses some; the assay was immunoSEQ multiplex PCR. V, J and clone size derive from that table, while D and trimming were established from the DNA sequence. The table has about 240,000 clones, about 80% seen once. This sample is part of a study of blood T cell repertoires in COVID-19. At the level of the study: Sites in the United States, Italy and Spain provided acute and convalescent COVID-19 samples. Sample material is recorded as cDNA or gDNA derived from T cells, B-cell-depleted T cells, or PBMCs.

The sequencing sample was made of peripheral blood. This TCR came from a woman over 75 with acute or convalescent COVID-19. This chain connects TRBV4-1 to TRBJ1-2; 7 bases map to TRBD1. CDR3 sequence (DNA): TGCGCCAGCGCAGGGGGGAGGTCGCCCGACTATGGCTACACCTTC. It is translated as CASAGGRSPDYGYTF.